Sequencing of this T cell receptor (beta chain) was carried out in a study of T cell changes during pregnancy in multiple sclerosis. After removal of 2 bases from V and 2 bases from J, the junction contained 3 bases not matched to a gene. The germline V gene encodes CDR1 MNHNY and CDR2 SVGAGI (reference sequence). The CDR3 runs to 14 residues. This table comes from immunoSEQ multiplex PCR, and its TCRdb copy is limited to in-frame clones, with some not included. Of 45,000 to 55,000 clones listed, about 90% were seen once; the top ten hold less than 2%. The TCR originated in a female donor with multiple sclerosis, enrolled in a pregnancy study. Specimen: peripheral blood, collected in the first trimester of pregnancy. J is TRBJ2-7 and V is TRBV6-6, with 7 bases lining up with TRBD2. CDR3 DNA: TGTGCCAGCAGTTACCCCGCGGGAGCCTACGAGCAGTACTTC. It codes for CASSYPAGAYEQYF.